The 19 T cell receptor beta chains reported below all come from one sample, sequenced in a study of T cell changes during pregnancy in multiple sclerosis. Assay: immunoSEQ multiplex PCR; the TCRdb copy retains only in-frame clones and omits some. This table has about 77,000 clones, about 91% appearing once. This specimen consisted of peripheral blood, obtained before pregnancy. The source of these receptors is a female donor with multiple sclerosis, enrolled in a pregnancy study.

CDR3 in amino acids: CASSQDLVTGGLEEKLFF. DNA for the CDR3: TGCGCCAGCAGCCAAGATCTCGTGACAGGGGGTTTGGAGGAAAAACTGTTTTTT. The gene calls are TRBV4-3 and TRBJ1-4; TRBD1 aligns across 9 bases. CDR1 is LGHNA, CDR2 YSLEER, per germline. This CDR3 has 18 amino acids. V lost 0 bases to trimming and J lost 8 bases; unmatched junction nucleotides: 13.

V gene TRBV5-4 combines with J gene TRBJ2-2; 9 bases map to TRBD1. The CDR3 contains 15 residues. Losses at the gene ends were 4 bases for V and 7 bases for J; bases not matched to a gene: 8. Germline CDR1 and CDR2: SGHNT and YYREEE (reference sequence). CDR3 DNA sequence: TGTGCCAGCAGCGAAACGACAGGGGGAGACGGGGAGCTGTTTTTT. Protein product: CASSETTGGDGELFF.

This chain joins TRBV14 and TRBJ1-3; no firm D call. Germline V gene lookup returns CDR1 SGHDN and CDR2 FVKESK. V was cut by 4 bases and J by 8 bases, with 12 bases left in between. This CDR3 contains 13 residues. The CDR3 sequence is CASSRVRGDTIYF. CDR3 in DNA: TGTGCCAGCAGCCGAGTGCGGGGTGACACCATATATTTT. The full variable domain, its missing parts supplied by reference TRBV14 and TRBJ1-3, is EAGVTQFPSHSVIEKGQTVTLRCDPISGHDNLYWYRRVMGKEIKFLLHFVKESKQDESGMPNNRFLAERTGGTYSTLKVQPAELEDSGVYFCASSRVRGDTIYFGEGSWLTVV.

The rearrangement joins TRBV10-3 to TRBJ2-2, with TRBD2 identical over 11 bases. The CDR3 spans 17 residues. After removal of 7 bases from V and 2 bases from J, the junction contained 9 bases not matched to a gene. Germline CDR1 and CDR2: ENHRY and SYGVKD. The CDR3 spells CAIKDRGLADNTGELFF. The CDR3 nucleotides read TGTGCCATCAAGGACAGGGGACTAGCGGATAACACCGGGGAGCTGTTTTTT.

This clone has more than one count but fewer than ten. The chain employs TRBV25-1 and TRBJ1-1, with D possibly TRBD1 on 5 matching bases. The CDR3 runs 18 residues. Germline assignment: CDR1 MGHDK and CDR2 SYGVNS. The V end lost 1 base, the J end lost 4 bases, and 22 bases lay between the germline ends. The CDR3 reads CASSEWGGITLGGTEAFF. For the CDR3, the DNA is TGTGCCAGCAGTGAATGGGGGGGGATCACCCTTGGAGGCACTGAAGCTTTCTTT.

The chain couples TRBV7-9 to TRBJ1-1, with 7 bases matching TRBD1. The length of the CDR3 is 14 residues. Germline loops: CDR1 SEHNR, CDR2 FQNEAQ (reference sequence). The trim removed 7 bases at V and 0 bases at J, leaving 5 bases unmatched. The CDR3, as DNA: TGTGCCAGCAACCCGGGACAGCTGAACACTGAAGCTTTCTTT. This sequence encodes CASNPGQLNTEAFF.

This clone was seen a single time. Additional DNA sequences in this sample encode the identical CDR3. The V call is TRBV5-1, the J call TRBJ2-2; a weak D match, TRBD1 (5 bases). The length of the CDR3 is 14 residues. Trimming stripped 3 bases from V and 1 base from J, with 7 bases between. Germline CDR1 SGHRS, CDR2 YFSETQ. The CDR3 loop reads CASSSQGNTGELFF. CDR3 DNA sequence: TGCGCCAGCAGCTCTCAGGGGAACACCGGGGAGCTGTTTTTT.

This chain uses TRBV5-4 with TRBJ2-6; 9 nucleotides agree with TRBD1. Per germline, CDR1 SGHNT and CDR2 YYREEE (reference sequence). CDR3 length equals 19 residues. V was pared by 2 bases and J by 1 base, with 10 bases of the junction left unmatched. CDR3 loop: CASSLKTGGTISGANVLTF. The CDR3 bases are TGTGCCAGCAGCTTAAAAACAGGGGGCACTATTTCTGGGGCCAACGTCCTGACTTTC.

In its sample, this clone was seen once. This chain uses TRBV10-3 with TRBJ2-1; 9 bases are a match to TRBD2. In germline, CDR1 is ENHRY, CDR2 SYGVKD. Trimming took 3 bases from V and 6 from J; bases not matched to a gene: 18. The CDR3 runs 19 residues. CDR3 in amino acids: CAISDRRGGGAVGPNEQFF. The DNA for the CDR3 is TGTGCCATCAGTGATCGGAGAGGCGGGGGGGCCGTAGGCCCCAATGAGCAGTTCTTC.

The chain carries TRBV7-3 and TRBJ1-1; D call uncertain. V was clipped by 5 bases and J by 5 bases, with 12 bases between them. CDR3 length: 13 residues. Germline assignment: CDR1 SGHTA and CDR2 FQGTGA. This CDR3 reads CASSPLTGTEAFF. Here the CDR3 DNA reads TGTGCCAGCAGCCCCCTGACTGGAACTGAAGCTTTCTTT.

CDR3 DNA: TGTGCCAGCAGTGTAGGGGTGAAGCTGTTTTTT. It is translated as CASSVGVKLFF. The gene calls are TRBV6-1 and TRBJ2-2, with D maybe TRBD1 (5 bases). V gave up 4 bases and J gave up 12 bases, with 9 bases separating them. Per the germline V gene, CDR1 is MNHNS and CDR2 is SASEGT. The CDR3 is made up of 11 amino acids.

This clone was recorded once. The rearrangement joins TRBV28 to TRBJ1-1, with D perhaps TRBD1 (5 bases). Germline V gene data show CDR1 as MDHEN and CDR2 as SYDVKM. The CDR3 length is 15 residues. The germline V and J ends were trimmed by 1 base and 6 bases, with 15 bases remaining between them. CDR3: CASSLFGGGSPEAFF. CDR3 sequence (DNA): TGTGCCAGCAGTTTATTTGGGGGGGGGTCACCTGAAGCTTTCTTT. Looking up the rest from reference TRBV28 and TRBJ1-1 gives the full variable domain: DVKVTQSSRYLVKRTGEKVFLECVQDMDHENMFWYRQDPGLGLRLIYFSYDVKMKEKGDIPEGYSVSREKKERFSLILESASTNQTSMYLCASSLFGGGSPEAFFGQGTRLTVV.

This rearrangement joins TRBV5-1 to TRBJ1-5, with D possibly being TRBD1 (6 bases). This CDR3 region has 15 residues. V was shortened by 4 bases and J by 1 base, with 12 bases between the two germline ends. Germline loops: CDR1 SGHRS, CDR2 YFSETQ. The DNA of the CDR3 is TGCGCCAGCAGCCCCAGCGGACAGAGCAATCAGCCCCAGCATTTT. Its protein product is CASSPSGQSNQPQHF.

This clone was recorded a few times. The chain is built from TRBV19 and TRBJ1-4, with 11 positions matching TRBD1. This CDR3 has 15 amino acids. The germline V gene has CDR1 LNHDA and CDR2 SQIVND (reference sequence). V lost 3 bases, J lost 7 bases, and 4 bases stayed unmatched. CDR3: CASSISGQGGEKLFF. The CDR3 coding sequence is TGTGCCAGTAGTATTTCGGGACAGGGGGGTGAAAAACTGTTTTTT.

The chain couples TRBV30 to TRBJ1-5, with D uncertain. The CDR3 runs 16 residues. Trimming removed 1 base at V and 1 base at J, with 14 bases between. From germline, CDR1 is GTSNPN and CDR2 SVGIG (reference sequence). CDR3 nucleotides: TGTGCCTGGAGTGAATGGCAGACTCCAAGCAATCAGCCCCAGCATTTT. Translating it yields CAWSEWQTPSNQPQHF.

The chain is built from TRBV28 and TRBJ2-7; D not certain. CDR1 and CDR2 (germline): MDHEN, SYDVKM. Trimming stripped 6 bases from V and 0 bases from J, with 9 bases between. The CDR3 has 13 residues. CDR3 nucleotides: TGTGCCAGCAGAGCACAGAGCTCCTACGAGCAGTACTTC. Its protein is CASRAQSSYEQYF.

In DNA, the CDR3 is TGTGCCAGCAGCACCGATGATAGCTCCTACAATGAGCAGTTCTTC. It is translated as CASSTDDSSYNEQFF. The V and J genes are TRBV7-9 and TRBJ2-1; no definite D call. Trimming took off 5 bases at V and 0 bases at J, with 11 bases between the two ends. CDR3 size: 15 residues. CDR1 and CDR2 from the germline V gene are SEHNR and FQNEAQ (reference sequence).

This rearrangement joins TRBV30 to TRBJ2-2; D is perhaps TRBD1 (6 bases). CDR3 length: 14 amino acids. Germline CDR1 is GTSNPN and CDR2 is SVGIG (reference sequence). The V end lost 3 bases, the J end lost 7 bases, and 15 bases lay between the germline ends. Here the CDR3 reads CAWSAGQSHGELFF. The CDR3, as DNA: TGTGCCTGGAGCGCAGGACAGTCCCACGGGGAGCTGTTTTTT.

This chain uses TRBV7-2 with TRBJ2-1, with TRBD1 matching over 7 bases. The V and J ends lost 1 base and 3 bases, in that order; junction bases with no gene match: 3. From germline, CDR1 is SGHTA and CDR2 FQGNSA. This CDR3 is built from 15 residues. The CDR3 here is CASSLGGGDYNEQFF. Here the CDR3 DNA reads TGTGCCAGCAGCTTAGGAGGGGGCGACTACAATGAGCAGTTCTTC.